Below, 23 T cell receptor beta chains from the same sample are listed, as sequenced in a study of cytomegalovirus exposure and HLA in healthy donors. PCR primers comprised 60 Vbeta and 13 Jbeta primers. Sequenced by immunoSEQ multiplex PCR; TCRdb stores in-frame clones only, minus some. The table lists around 70,000 clones. The sequencing input was PBMCs. The receptors were sampled from a boy aged 5 to 17 in good health and CMV-seronegative.

V is TRBV30 and J is TRBJ1-5; possibly TRBD1 for D (5 bases). The CDR3 runs 13 residues. Trimming removed 5 bases from V and 6 bases from J, with 14 bases in between. The germline V gene encodes CDR1 GTSNPN and CDR2 SVGIG (reference sequence). CDR3 residues: CAWGQGVGQPQHF. CDR3 DNA: TGTGCCTGGGGGCAGGGCGTGGGTCAGCCCCAGCATTTT.

V gene TRBV18 combines with J gene TRBJ2-7; 8 bases line up with TRBD2. With V trimmed by 1 base and J by 6 bases, 8 bases remained unmatched. The CDR3 totals 15 residues. Germline lookup yields CDR1 KGHSH and CDR2 LQKENI. The CDR3 loop reads CASSPQEAGVREQYF. In nucleotides, the CDR3 is TGTGCCAGCTCACCACAAGAAGCGGGAGTTCGCGAGCAGTACTTC.

A remark on this clone: Other nucleotide sequences in the sample specify the same CDR3. The V gene is TRBV4-1, the J gene TRBJ2-7; 7 bases map to TRBD2. Germline V gene lookup returns CDR1 MGHRA and CDR2 YSYEKL. The CDR3 has 16 residues. V gave up 1 base and J gave up 6 bases; unmatched junction bases: 12. The CDR3 protein is CASSQVGSGWVSEQYF. In DNA form, the CDR3 reads TGCGCCAGCAGCCAAGTGGGTAGCGGGTGGGTAAGCGAGCAGTACTTC.

The rearrangement links TRBV7-2 to TRBJ2-7; D ambiguous. V lost 1 base and J lost 6, with 13 bases in between. From germline, CDR1 is SGHTA and CDR2 FQGNSA. This CDR3 is built from 14 residues. This CDR3 is CASSLDGFIPEQYF. In DNA form, the CDR3 reads TGTGCCAGCAGCTTAGACGGTTTTATCCCCGAGCAGTACTTC.

V gene TRBV7-9 combines with J gene TRBJ2-7; TRBD1 aligns across 10 bases. Germline-derived CDR1 and CDR2 are SEHNR and FQNEAQ (reference sequence). There are 15 residues in the CDR3. Germline trimming cut 5 bases from V and 1 base from J; bases unmatched to any gene: 5. The CDR3: CASSLRGQGSYEQYF. As DNA, the CDR3 is TGTGCCAGCAGCCTTCGGGGACAGGGGTCCTACGAGCAGTACTTC.

The V gene is TRBV4-1, the J gene TRBJ2-3; the match to TRBD2 covers 10 bases. CDR3 length: 19 residues. The V gene's germline CDR1 is MGHRA and CDR2 YSYEKL. V lost 7 bases, J lost 0 bases, and 16 bases stayed unmatched. For the CDR3, the DNA is TGCGCCAGCACCCCTAAGGGAATAGCGGGGGGTTCTAGCACAGATACGCAGTATTTT. Its translation is CASTPKGIAGGSSTDTQYF.

V and J are TRBV6-6 and TRBJ2-1; 7 positions match TRBD2. The CDR3 length is 15 residues. Germline CDR1 reads MNHNY; CDR2 reads SVGAGI (reference sequence). V lost 4 bases and J lost 0; bases outside the gene matches: 3. Here the CDR3 reads CASSSSGASYNEQFF. The CDR3 nucleotides are TGTGCCAGCAGTTCCAGCGGGGCCTCCTACAATGAGCAGTTCTTC.

This chain uses TRBV5-1 with TRBJ2-1, with 13 positions matching TRBD2. This CDR3 contains 16 residues. V was pared by 3 bases and J by 7 bases, with 7 bases of the junction left unmatched. CDR1 and CDR2 from the germline V gene are SGHRS and YFSETQ. Here the CDR3 reads CASSSYTSGRGNEQFF. The CDR3 DNA sequence: TGCGCCAGCAGCTCCTATACTAGCGGGAGGGGAAATGAGCAGTTCTTC.

The gene calls are TRBV7-9 and TRBJ2-1; maybe TRBD1 (6 bases). CDR3 length equals 16 residues. Germline loops: CDR1 SEHNR, CDR2 FQNEAQ (reference sequence). Trimming shortened V by 1 base and J by 3 bases, and 13 bases separated the two germline ends. The CDR3 loop reads CASSLDEGVNYNEQFF. In nucleotides, the CDR3 is TGTGCCAGCAGCTTAGATGAGGGGGTGAACTACAATGAGCAGTTCTTC. Drawing the rest from reference TRBV7-9 and TRBJ2-1, the complete variable domain is DTGVSQNPRHKITKRGQNVTFRCDPISEHNRLYWYRQTLGQGPEFLTYFQNEAQLEKSRLLSDRFSAERPKGSFSTLEIQRTEQGDSAMYLCASSLDEGVNYNEQFFGPGTRLTVL.

This rearrangement joins TRBV4-3 to TRBJ1-3; 8 nucleotides line up with TRBD1. CDR3 length: 17 residues. Trimming cost V 2 bases and J 4 bases; bases outside gene matches: 10. Germline CDR1 and CDR2: LGHNA and YSLEER. The CDR3 is CASSQSWTGSMGNTIYF. CDR3 in DNA: TGCGCCAGCAGCCAATCCTGGACAGGGTCGATGGGAAACACCATATATTTT.

V and J are TRBV9 and TRBJ1-1; D gene uncertain. The ends were cut back, 0 bases at V and 4 bases at J, with 7 bases in the middle. This CDR3 comprises 13 residues. Germline CDR1 and CDR2: SGDLS and YYNGEE. CDR3 DNA sequence: TGTGCCAGCAGCGTAGAGTACGGCACTGAAGCTTTCTTT. Its protein is CASSVEYGTEAFF.

The chain recombines TRBV7-9 with TRBJ2-7; tentatively, D is TRBD2 (5 bases). The ends were cut back, 5 bases at V and 3 bases at J, with 11 bases in the middle. CDR3 length: 13 residues. CDR1 is SEHNR and CDR2 is FQNEAQ in the germline V gene (reference sequence). CDR3 amino acids: CASSPGLFYEQYF. CDR3 nucleotides: TGTGCCAGCAGCCCCGGACTGTTCTACGAGCAGTACTTC.

The chain recombines TRBV18 with TRBJ1-1; 7 bases are a match to TRBD1. The CDR3 sequence is 13 residues long. After removal of 2 bases from V and 6 bases from J, the junction contained 3 bases not matched to a gene. CDR1 and CDR2 (germline): KGHSH, LQKENI. The CDR3 sequence: CASSPTDRAEAFF. CDR3 nucleotides: TGTGCCAGCTCACCAACAGACAGGGCTGAAGCTTTCTTT.

The V call is TRBV27, the J call TRBJ1-2, with D maybe TRBD1 (5 bases). Trimming pared 2 bases from V and 4 bases from J, leaving 17 bases between. Germline values: CDR1 MNHEY, CDR2 SMNVEV (reference sequence). This CDR3 is 16 amino acids long. The CDR3: CASSLNPTRQGYGYTF. In nucleotides, the CDR3 is TGTGCCAGCAGTTTAAACCCCACCCGTCAGGGCTATGGCTACACCTTC.

The chain recombines TRBV6-5 with TRBJ1-2, with no clear D. Germline loops: CDR1 MNHEY, CDR2 SVGAGI. The V gene lost 3 bases and the J gene lost 0 bases, with 11 bases spanning the gap. This CDR3 spans 15 amino acids. CDR3 nucleotides: TGTGCCAGCAGTTATACGGGGTTAGCTAACTATGGCTACACCTTC. This translates into CASSYTGLANYGYTF.

CDR3 sequence (DNA): TGCGCCAGCAGCACTAGCGGGGGGTACAATGAGCAGTTCTTC. Protein sequence: CASSTSGGYNEQFF. V usage is TRBV5-1 and J usage is TRBJ2-1, with 12 bases matching TRBD2. Germline CDR1 reads SGHRS; CDR2 reads YFSETQ. The CDR3 contains 14 residues. The V and J ends lost 4 bases and 4 bases, in that order; junction bases with no gene match: 0.

The V call is TRBV7-6, the J call TRBJ1-1; possibly TRBD1 for D (6 bases). Trimming took 5 bases from V and 4 from J, leaving 14 bases between them. The CDR3 is 14 amino acids. Germline CDR1 reads SGHVS; CDR2 reads FNYEAQ. CDR3: CASSPEQDSTEAFF. In nucleotides, the CDR3 is TGTGCCAGCAGCCCGGAACAGGACAGCACTGAAGCTTTCTTT.

The chain recombines TRBV18 with TRBJ1-5; no clear D. The germline V and J ends were trimmed by 2 bases and 7 bases, with 15 bases remaining between them. The CDR3 is 15 residues long. Germline V gene lookup returns CDR1 KGHSH and CDR2 LQKENI. The chain's CDR3 is CASSPRSGVEQPQHF. CDR3 coding DNA: TGTGCCAGCTCACCAAGGAGCGGGGTGGAGCAGCCCCAGCATTTT. Based on the CDR3 plus reference TRBV18 and TRBJ1-5, the full variable domain is NAGVMQNPRHLVRRRGQEARLRCSPMKGHSHVYWYRQLPEEGLKFMVYLQKENIIDESGMPKERFSAEFPKEGPSILRIQQVVRGDSAAYFCASSPRSGVEQPQHFGDGTRLSIL.

The CDR3 is CASSQSLAAEQYF. The CDR3 DNA reads as TGTGCCAGCAGTCAATCTCTAGCGGCCGAGCAGTACTTC. The V gene is TRBV7-9, the J gene TRBJ2-7; 7 nucleotides line up with TRBD2. CDR3 length: 13 amino acids. Germline V gene sequence: CDR1 SEHNR, CDR2 FQNEAQ (reference sequence). V shed 6 bases, J shed 6 bases, and the junction held 8 bases outside the gene matches.

The chain links TRBV7-8 to TRBJ1-2, with D perhaps TRBD1 (6 bases). The CDR3 has 14 residues. Germline CDR1 reads SGHVS; CDR2 reads FQNEAQ. The V and J ends lost 4 bases and 4 bases respectively, with 13 bases between them. CDR3 nucleotides: TGTGCCAGCAGCTCCAGAACAGGGACCTATGGCTACACCTTC. Its protein is CASSSRTGTYGYTF.

J is TRBJ2-5 and V is TRBV5-1; 11 bases are shared with TRBD2. Trimming at V came to 1 base and at J to 5 bases, leaving 7 bases not matched to a gene. CDR3 size: 16 residues. In germline, CDR1 is SGHRS, CDR2 YFSETQ. The CDR3 spells CASSLNSGGAGETQYF. The CDR3 DNA follows: TGCGCCAGCAGCTTGAATAGCGGGGGGGCCGGGGAGACCCAGTACTTC.

J is TRBJ1-2 and V is TRBV6-1, with no clear D. Trimming pared 7 bases from V and 8 bases from J, leaving 11 bases between. This CDR3 comprises 11 residues. Germline V gives CDR1 MNHNS, CDR2 SASEGT. The CDR3 sequence: CASTSGRGYTF. In DNA form, the CDR3 reads TGTGCCAGCACGTCAGGCCGGGGCTACACCTTC.

This chain connects TRBV7-7 to TRBJ2-7, with D possibly being TRBD2 (5 bases). The CDR3 has 13 residues. Germline V gives CDR1 SSHAT, CDR2 FNYEAQ (reference sequence). The V end was cut by 6 bases, the J end by 6 bases, with 15 bases between. In DNA, the CDR3 is TGTGCCAGCAGTAAAGGGAGTGCGGGCGAGCAGTACTTC. Its protein is CASSKGSAGEQYF.